These T cell receptor beta chains were read from a single sample in a study of T cells in Graves' hyperthyroidism and ophthalmopathy. TCRdb analysed the multiplex PCR reads with MiXCR anew, one entry per CDR3 protein. The sample shows over 90,000 distinct CDR3 sequences, roughly 47% of them seen only once. Sequenced: blood. The receptors stem from a man aged 40-50 years with Graves' hyperthyroidism. The CDR3 runs from the conserved cysteine through the conserved F or W. The D gene is left open where the match is weak. Clone size, where shown, is once, few, many, or a class for clones that have expanded.

>NA|TRBD2|TRBJ2-1|TRBV29-1
TGCAGCGTTAGGTATAGCGGGGGCCGGAGCTCCTACAATGAGCAGTTCTTC
CSVRYSGGRSSYNEQFF
>many|TRBD2|TRBJ2-3|TRBV12-3/TRBV12-4
TGTGCCAGCAGAACTAGCGGGAGCCCAGATACGCAGTATTTT
CASRTSGSPDTQYF
>NA|TRBD1|TRBJ2-7|TRBV24-1
TGTGCTAGAGCAGATGCCGGGACAGGCTACGAGCAGTACTTC
CARADAGTGYEQYF
>NA|NA|TRBJ2-1|TRBV7-8
TGTGCCAGCTCACCACAATCTGGAGTCCGCGATGAGCAGTTCTTC
CASSPQSGVRDEQFF
>many|NA|TRBJ2-5|TRBV11-2
TGTGCCAGCAGCCCACAAGAGACCCAGTACTTC
CASSPQETQYF
>NA|TRBD1|TRBJ2-5|TRBV7-3
TGTGCCAGCGCGTCGAGGGGGACAGAGCTACAAGAGACCCAGTACTTC
CASASRGTELQETQYF
>NA|TRBD2|TRBJ2-7|TRBV10-2
TGCGCCAGCCAATCTAGCGGGAGTCGAGAGCAGTACTTC
CASQSSGSREQYF
>NA|NA|TRBJ1-5|TRBV19
TGTGCCAGTAGTGTTAAACGGCTCACAGATACGCAGCATTTT
CASSVKRLTDTQHF
>many|TRBD1|TRBJ1-2|TRBV12-3/TRBV12-4
TGTGCCAGCAGTACCGGGACAGGGGGCCACCTCTATGGCTACACCTTC
CASSTGTGGHLYGYTF
>NA|NA|TRBJ1-2|TRBV7-8
TGTGCCAGCAGCTTAGAACGGTCCGCGGACTACACCTTC
CASSLERSADYTF
>medium-sized|TRBD1|TRBJ2-7|TRBV2
TGTGCCAGCAGGGGTGACAGGGGCGAGCAGTACTTC
CASRGDRGEQYF
>once|NA|TRBJ2-2|TRBV6-4
TGTGCCAGCAGTGACTGGAACACCGGGGAGCTGTTTTTT
CASSDWNTGELFF
>many|NA|TRBJ2-7|TRBV5-6
TGTGCCAGCAGCTTGGTCGGGGACGAGCAGTACTTC
CASSLVGDEQYF